One sample yielded the 12 T cell receptor beta chains listed below, sequenced in a study of blood T cell repertoires in COVID-19 (dated by TCRdb to the early 2020s). The library was generated by the immunoSEQ multiplex PCR assay. Here the immuneACCESS table is served through TCRdb, limited to in-frame sequences with V and J called. Missing clones are a known gap in these copies; in checked studies unresolved V genes cover under half, and the rest lacks a known reason. This sample has 150,000 to 200,000 clones in its table, and roughly four fifths of those were observed once. The biggest ten clones account for approximately 12% of the sample. The sequencing sample was made of PBMCs or T cells enriched from blood (not recorded which). These receptors originate from a man aged 45-65 years who had recovered from COVID-19.

V gene TRBV4-2 combines with J gene TRBJ1-1; a possible D gene is TRBD1 (5 bases). The CDR3 loop spans 13 amino acids. Trimming removed 0 bases at V and 7 bases at J, with 9 bases between. The germline gives CDR1 LGHNA, CDR2 YNFKEQ. CDR3 sequence reads: CASSQDSGGEAFF. CDR3 DNA: TGTGCCAGCAGCCAAGATTCGGGGGGTGAAGCTTTCTTT.

CDR3 protein: CASSFLDSSPLHF. DNA for the CDR3: TGTGCCAGCAGTTTTCTAGATTCTTCACCCCTCCACTTT. J is TRBJ1-6 and V is TRBV27, with D hard to call. V was trimmed by 3 bases and J by 9 bases, leaving 9 bases between them. The germline CDR1 and CDR2 sequences are MNHEY and SMNVEV (reference sequence). The CDR3 is 13 amino acids.

The chain has TRBV3-1 (or the pseudogene TRBV3-2) and TRBJ2-3; 13 nucleotides match TRBD2. The ends lost 4 bases at V and 5 bases at J; junction bases unmatched: 0. The CDR3 has 14 residues. CDR1 is LGHDT and CDR2 is YNNKEL in the germline V gene (reference sequence). CDR3 protein: CASSRLAGGDTQYF. The CDR3 coding sequence is TGTGCCAGCAGCCGACTAGCGGGAGGAGATACGCAGTATTTT.

CDR3 sequence (DNA): TGTGCCAGCAGCCGACCCGGTCAAGGGGGTGGCTACACCTTC. This codes for CASSRPGQGGGYTF. The chain uses TRBV5-4 and TRBJ1-2, with D perhaps matching TRBD1 (6 bases). The germline V and J ends were trimmed by 4 bases and 7 bases, with 17 bases remaining between them. The CDR3 contains 14 residues. Germline V gene data show CDR1 as SGHNT and CDR2 as YYREEE (reference sequence).

This clone was seen more than once but under ten times. This CDR3 is CASSLGMGGGTYNEQFF. DNA of the CDR3: TGCGCCAGCAGCTTGGGAATGGGCGGGGGGACATACAATGAGCAGTTCTTC. This chain joins TRBV5-1 and TRBJ2-1; TRBD2 aligns across 8 bases. In germline, CDR1 is SGHRS, CDR2 YFSETQ. This CDR3 has 17 amino acids. With V trimmed by 0 bases and J by 4 bases, 9 bases remained unmatched.

This rearrangement joins TRBV6-4 to TRBJ2-1; tentatively, D is TRBD1 (6 bases). Trimming pared 0 bases from V and 2 bases from J, leaving 11 bases between. CDR3 length equals 16 residues. CDR1 is MRHNA, CDR2 SNTAGT, per germline. CDR3 sequence: CASSDSGGAAYNEQFF. For the CDR3, the DNA is TGTGCCAGCAGTGACTCAGGGGGAGCGGCCTACAATGAGCAGTTCTTC.

This chain joins TRBV5-1 and TRBJ2-3; 7 bases fit TRBD2. Losses at the gene ends were 0 bases for V and 4 bases for J; bases not matched to a gene: 5. Germline CDR1 and CDR2: SGHRS and YFSETQ. The CDR3 has 15 amino acids. The CDR3 spells CASSLAPGLADTQYF. The CDR3 nucleotides read TGCGCCAGCAGCTTGGCCCCAGGACTAGCAGATACGCAGTATTTT.

V gene TRBV27 combines with J gene TRBJ1-4, with a possible D match to TRBD1 (6 bases). With 8 bases removed from V and 4 bases from J, the gap between germline ends came to 14 bases. The CDR3 sequence is 14 residues long. Germline V gene data show CDR1 as MNHEY and CDR2 as SMNVEV (reference sequence). The chain's CDR3 is CASGKQGFNEKLFF. CDR3 in DNA: TGTGCCAGCGGAAAACAGGGCTTTAATGAAAAACTGTTTTTT.

J is TRBJ2-1 and V is TRBV7-3, with 10 bases aligning to TRBD2. CDR3 length: 16 residues. J was trimmed by 5 bases and V by 3 bases; bases with no gene match: 7. Germline CDR1 is SGHTA and CDR2 is FQGTGA. CDR3 sequence: CASSFPSGGANNEQFF. The CDR3 region has the DNA TGTGCCAGCAGCTTCCCCAGCGGGGGGGCTAACAATGAGCAGTTCTTC.

The V call is TRBV4-3, the J call TRBJ2-1; 8 nucleotides align to TRBD1. The J segment lost 3 bases and the V segment lost 5 bases, leaving 6 bases of the junction unmatched. In germline, CDR1 is LGHNA, CDR2 YSLEER. The CDR3 runs 15 residues. The CDR3 DNA reads as TGCGCCAGCAGCTATGACAGGGGCGACTACAATGAGCAGTTCTTC. Amino acids: CASSYDRGDYNEQFF.

This clone occurred once. The CDR3: CSVERPEGPIYEQYF. The CDR3 DNA reads as TGCAGCGTTGAGAGGCCCGAGGGCCCGATCTACGAGCAGTACTTC. The chain employs TRBV29-1 and TRBJ2-7; tentatively, D is TRBD2 (5 bases). Trimming took 3 bases from V and 3 from J, leaving 18 bases between them. In germline, CDR1 is SQVTM, CDR2 ANQGSEA. The CDR3 length is 15 residues.

The chain couples TRBV9 to TRBJ2-2; 10 bases fit TRBD1. V lost 3 bases, J lost 1 base, and 9 bases stayed unmatched. The length of the CDR3 is 18 residues. Germline CDR1 and CDR2: SGDLS and YYNGEE. The CDR3 region is CASSEHPGQGRNTGELFF. The CDR3 bases are TGTGCCAGCAGCGAGCACCCGGGACAGGGGCGGAACACCGGGGAGCTGTTTTTT.